The T cell receptor beta chain described here comes from a study of T cell repertoires in cytomegalovirus infection. On the study more broadly: Matching HLA type, along with CMV infection, was indicated by public TCR beta signatures. Study-wide results and caveats: CMV-specific HLA-C-restricted TCR beta clonotypes dominated the ex vivo response.

The V segment lost 5 bases and the J segment 9 bases; nucleotides outside the gene matches: 18. CDR3 size: 17 residues. From germline, CDR1 is SGHTA and CDR2 FQGNSA. TCRdb used MiXCR to reprocess the reads, holding one entry per CDR3 protein. The table includes some 350,000 distinct CDR3 sequences, roughly a third detected once. In regard to this clonotype: Its antigen remains unknown.

The rearrangement uses TRBV7-2 and TRBJ2-1; TRBD2 aligns across 8 bases. The origin of this receptor is a human donor in good health (CMV status not recorded). Some clones in this sample may be carry-over from other donors' samples. Sequences were derived from cultured PBMCs, sampled from culture after CMV antigen stimulation. CDR3 DNA: TGTGCCAGCAGCGCGTTGGGAATCGGGACTAGTTTCTCTGAGCAGTTCTTC. This sequence encodes CASSALGIGTSFSEQFF.